This TCR beta chain comes out of a study of cytomegalovirus exposure and HLA in healthy donors. Donors consisted of healthy bone marrow donors. The CDR3 has 12 amino acids. CDR1 LNHDA and CDR2 SQIVND come from the germline V gene (reference sequence). Trimming took 8 bases from V and 5 from J; bases not matched to a gene: 5. The PCR ran on 60 Vbeta and 13 Jbeta primers. This table comes from immunoSEQ multiplex PCR, and its TCRdb copy is limited to in-frame clones, with some not included. The sample lists 75,000 to 100,000 clones, 70% to 80% seen once, with over 15% in the top ten. The TCR was taken from a man aged 55 to 70 in good health and CMV-seropositive. Sample: PBMCs. This sequence joins TRBV19 and TRBJ1-1; 7 bases align to TRBD1. This CDR3 reads CASGQASTEAFF. In nucleotides, the CDR3 is TGTGCCAGTGGACAGGCGTCGACTGAAGCTTTCTTT.